Below are 29 T cell receptor beta chains sequenced from a single sample in a study of shared clonotypes between healthy human individuals. The method was immunoSEQ multiplex PCR; TCRdb's version includes in-frame clones alone and lacks a portion of them. The sample records 2 million to 3 million clones, 80% to 95% being singletons. The material sequenced was naive CD4+ T cells from PBMCs. This sample's subset: CD45RA+ positively selected. Receptors were obtained from a man in his late teens or twenties in good health. Some clones in this sample may be carry-over from other donors' samples.

The J gene is TRBJ2-3, the V gene TRBV5-1, with TRBD2 matching 9 bases. J was trimmed by 3 bases and V by 3 bases; bases with no gene match: 5. Looked up from germline, CDR1 is SGHRS and CDR2 is YFSETQ. This CDR3 is 15 amino acids long. This CDR3 is CASSWGLALTDTQYF. The DNA for the CDR3 is TGCGCCAGCAGCTGGGGACTAGCTTTAACAGATACGCAGTATTTT.

V gene TRBV5-1 combines with J gene TRBJ2-6; TRBD2 matches at 8 bases. Germline assignment: CDR1 SGHRS and CDR2 YFSETQ. The CDR3 extends over 17 amino acids. The J segment lost 2 bases and the V segment lost 0 bases, leaving 4 bases of the junction unmatched. The CDR3 region has the DNA TGCGCCAGCAGCTTGGAGGCGGGAGGTCCTGGGGCCAACGTCCTGACTTTC. It translates to CASSLEAGGPGANVLTF.

V and J are TRBV28 and TRBJ2-7, with a possible D match to TRBD2 (7 bases). V was shortened by 1 base and J by 2 bases, with 12 bases between the two germline ends. This CDR3 is built from 15 residues. Germline loops: CDR1 MDHEN, CDR2 SYDVKM. In nucleotides, the CDR3 is TGTGCCAGCAGTTTATATCGGGGGGCGGCCTACGAGCAGTACTTC. Translating it yields CASSLYRGAAYEQYF.

The genes are TRBV5-5 and TRBJ2-7; D gene ambiguous. The V gene's germline CDR1 is SGHKS and CDR2 YYEKEE (reference sequence). V lost 3 bases, J lost 6 bases, and 13 bases lay in between. CDR3 length: 13 amino acids. CDR3 in amino acids: CASSSAFSGEQYF. In DNA form, the CDR3 reads TGTGCCAGCAGCTCCGCATTCTCAGGCGAGCAGTACTTC. Together with reference TRBV5-5 and TRBJ2-7, the CDR3 gives the full variable domain: DAGVTQSPTHLIKTRGQQVTLRCSPISGHKSVSWYQQVLGQGPQFIFQYYEKEERGRGNFPDRFSARQFPNYSSELNVNALLLGDSALYLCASSSAFSGEQYFGPGTRLTVT.

The DNA of the CDR3 is TGTGCCAGCAGCGTAGGACGCAGCCAAGAGACCCAGTACTTC. This codes for CASSVGRSQETQYF. The rearrangement links TRBV9 to TRBJ2-5; D is ambiguous. Trimming left V 0 bases short and J 1 base short, with 7 bases between. CDR3 size: 14 residues. Germline V CDR1 and CDR2: SGDLS, YYNGEE.

The chain recombines TRBV5-6 with TRBJ2-5; 9 nucleotides align to TRBD2. The V gene's germline CDR1 is SGHDT and CDR2 YYEEEE. The CDR3 extends over 19 amino acids. Trimming removed 1 base from V and 1 base from J; junction bases left unmatched: 14. CDR3 coding DNA: TGTGCCAGCAGCTTGAGTAGGACGACTGCTAGCGGGACCCAAGAGACCCAGTACTTC. It yields the protein CASSLSRTTASGTQETQYF. Supplemented by reference TRBV5-6 and TRBJ2-5, the full variable domain reads DAGVTQSPTHLIKTRGQQVTLRCSPKSGHDTVSWYQQALGQGPQFIFQYYEEEERQRGNFPDRFSGHQFPNYSSELNVNALLLGDSALYLCASSLSRTTASGTQETQYFGPGTRLLVL.

This clone was seen just once. The chain is built from TRBV28 and TRBJ1-5, with D possibly matching TRBD1 (5 bases). CDR1 is MDHEN and CDR2 is SYDVKM in the germline V gene. The V end was cut by 3 bases, the J end by 5 bases, with 11 bases between. The CDR3 spans 14 residues. The chain's CDR3 is CASSLSRRDQPQHF. CDR3 bases: TGTGCCAGCAGTTTGTCTCGCAGGGATCAGCCCCAGCATTTT. The full variable domain, its missing parts supplied by reference TRBV28 and TRBJ1-5, is DVKVTQSSRYLVKRTGEKVFLECVQDMDHENMFWYRQDPGLGLRLIYFSYDVKMKEKGDIPEGYSVSREKKERFSLILESASTNQTSMYLCASSLSRRDQPQHFGDGTRLSIL.

The chain carries TRBV28 and TRBJ2-7; TRBD1 matches 7 bases. V shed 6 bases and J 0 bases; nucleotides not matched to a gene: 11. CDR3 length: 16 residues. CDR1 is MDHEN and CDR2 is SYDVKM in the germline V gene. The CDR3 region has the DNA TGTGCCAGCAGCTTTTCCTCCGGGACAGCCTCCTACGAGCAGTACTTC. It specifies CASSFSSGTASYEQYF. The full variable domain, its missing parts supplied by reference TRBV28 and TRBJ2-7, is DVKVTQSSRYLVKRTGEKVFLECVQDMDHENMFWYRQDPGLGLRLIYFSYDVKMKEKGDIPEGYSVSREKKERFSLILESASTNQTSMYLCASSFSSGTASYEQYFGPGTRLTVT.

The chain uses TRBV30 and TRBJ2-7; 9 bases are shared with TRBD1. The CDR3 runs to 13 residues. Germline CDR1 GTSNPN, CDR2 SVGIG (reference sequence). V gave up 5 bases and J gave up 7 bases; unmatched junction bases: 9. The CDR3 region has the DNA TGTGCCTGGGTCCGGGACAGGGAGGGGGAGCAGTACTTC. Amino acid sequence: CAWVRDREGEQYF.

The V gene is TRBV30, the J gene TRBJ1-2; unclear D gene. V gave up 4 bases and J gave up 8 bases, with 17 bases separating them. There are 13 residues in the CDR3. CDR1 is GTSNPN and CDR2 is SVGIG in the germline V gene (reference sequence). The CDR3 nucleotides read TGTGCCTGGATCCCAGGTGGGCAACGGGGCTACACCTTC. Its protein is CAWIPGGQRGYTF. Full variable domain (outside the CDR3, taken from reference TRBV30 and TRBJ1-2): SQTIHQWPATLVQPVGSPLSLECTVEGTSNPNLYWYRQAAGRGLQLLFYSVGIGQISSEVPQNLSASRPQDRQFILSSKKLLLSDSGFYLCAWIPGGQRGYTFGSGTRLTVV.

V and J are TRBV9 and TRBJ1-5; a possible D gene is TRBD1 (6 bases). The CDR3 runs 14 residues. The germline V gene has CDR1 SGDLS and CDR2 YYNGEE. V was cut by 4 bases and J by 11 bases, with 19 bases left in between. For the CDR3, the DNA is TGTGCCAGCAGCTCTGAAGGGGGTAGAGGGGCCCAGCATTTT. Translation: CASSSEGGRGAQHF. Complete variable domain (other parts from reference TRBV9 and TRBJ1-5): DSGVTQTPKHLITATGQRVTLRCSPRSGDLSVYWYQQSLDQGLQFLIQYYNGEERAKGNILERFSAQQFPDLHSELNLSSLELGDSALYFCASSSEGGRGAQHFGDGTRLSIL.

J is TRBJ2-5 and V is TRBV7-3, with no clear D. This CDR3 contains 13 residues. CDR1 and CDR2 from the germline V gene are SGHTA and FQGTGA. V was trimmed by 2 bases and J by 5 bases, leaving 9 bases between them. DNA of the CDR3: TGTGCCAGCAGCTTAGAAGGGTTGGAGACCCAGTACTTC. This encodes CASSLEGLETQYF.

The chain carries TRBV5-1 and TRBJ2-1; D might be TRBD1 or TRBD2, each matching 5 bases. The CDR3 spans 15 residues. Trimming pared 5 bases from V and 7 bases from J, leaving 19 bases between. CDR1 is SGHRS and CDR2 is YFSETQ in the germline V gene. Here the CDR3 reads CASRPGPTLVNEQFF. CDR3 nucleotides: TGCGCCAGCAGACCGGGACCGACGTTAGTGAATGAGCAGTTCTTC.

This chain uses TRBV25-1 with TRBJ2-3, with 8 bases aligning to TRBD2. This CDR3 is built from 16 residues. V shed 6 bases and J 0 bases; nucleotides not matched to a gene: 8. Germline CDR1 and CDR2: MGHDK and SYGVNS. CDR3 nucleotides: TGTGCCAGCAGCTCCGGACTAGCAGCAAGCACAGATACGCAGTATTTT. Its protein product is CASSSGLAASTDTQYF.

The V gene is TRBV19, the J gene TRBJ1-1; D not resolved. CDR1 LNHDA and CDR2 SQIVND come from the germline V gene (reference sequence). V lost 7 bases to trimming and J lost 1 base, with 16 bases between them. This CDR3 has 15 residues. The CDR3, as DNA: TGTGCCAGTAACCCCTTCCCACAGAGGAACACTGAAGCTTTCTTT. Protein product: CASNPFPQRNTEAFF. Combining the CDR3 with reference TRBV19 and TRBJ1-1 gives the whole variable domain DGGITQSPKYLFRKEGQNVTLSCEQNLNHDAMYWYRQDPGQGLRLIYYSQIVNDFQKGDIAEGYSVSREKKESFPLTVTSAQKNPTAFYLCASNPFPQRNTEAFFGQGTRLTVV.

This chain connects TRBV30 to TRBJ2-7; TRBD2 matches 11 bases. Per germline, CDR1 GTSNPN and CDR2 SVGIG (reference sequence). With 3 bases clipped from V and 6 bases from J, the junction kept 7 bases outside the gene matches. The CDR3 is 14 residues long. Here the CDR3 DNA reads TGTGCCTGGAGGCCTAGCGGGGGGACCGGCGAGCAGTACTTC. Encoded protein: CAWRPSGGTGEQYF.

Points on this clone: A read error is possible here, since a much larger clone lies one base away. The sample contains more than one DNA sequence encoding this CDR3. The chain carries TRBV7-3 and TRBJ2-2; D uncertain. This CDR3 comprises 13 residues. Germline V gene sequence: CDR1 SGHTA, CDR2 FQGTGA. The ends were cut back, 5 bases at V and 1 base at J, with 5 bases in the middle. In DNA form, the CDR3 reads TGTGCCAGCAGCCCCCAGAACACCGGGGAGCTGTTTTTT. The encoded protein is CASSPQNTGELFF.

The chain is built from TRBV6-5 and TRBJ1-6; D is undetermined. The V end lost 0 bases, the J end lost 12 bases, and 12 bases lay between the germline ends. Germline assignment: CDR1 MNHEY and CDR2 SVGAGI. The CDR3 has 14 amino acids. CDR3 region: CASSYSNQGGPLHF. The CDR3, as DNA: TGTGCCAGCAGTTACTCCAATCAAGGAGGACCCCTCCACTTT.

The V gene is TRBV28, the J gene TRBJ1-3, with D unresolved. Germline V gene sequence: CDR1 MDHEN, CDR2 SYDVKM. This CDR3 comprises 15 residues. Trimming cost V 11 bases and J 4 bases, with 21 bases left between them. CDR3 sequence reads: CASLAPPSEGNTIYF. The CDR3 region has the DNA TGTGCCTCCCTTGCCCCGCCCTCGGAGGGAAACACCATATATTTT.

V usage is TRBV29-1 and J usage is TRBJ2-3; D is possibly TRBD1 (6 bases). Trimming pared 6 bases from V and 2 bases from J, leaving 15 bases between. This CDR3 contains 14 residues. From germline, CDR1 is SQVTM and CDR2 ANQGSEA. CDR3 sequence (DNA): TGCAGCGTCGGACAGATACTTTACACAGATACGCAGTATTTT. This codes for CSVGQILYTDTQYF.

This chain joins TRBV2 and TRBJ1-2, with D unclear. The CDR3 extends over 13 amino acids. CDR1 is SNHLY and CDR2 is FYNNEI in the germline V gene. V lost 3 bases to trimming and J lost 2 bases, with 7 bases between them. CDR3 coding DNA: TGTGCCAGCAGTGAGTATAGGAACTATGGCTACACCTTC. Protein product: CASSEYRNYGYTF. Based on the CDR3 plus reference TRBV2 and TRBJ1-2, the full variable domain is EPEVTQTPSHQVTQMGQEVILRCVPISNHLYFYWYRQILGQKVEFLVSFYNNEISEKSEIFDDQFSVERPDGSNFTLKIRSTKLEDSAMYFCASSEYRNYGYTFGSGTRLTVV.

The chain carries TRBV7-3 and TRBJ2-6; D is uncertain. Between the trimmed V and J ends, which lost 2 bases and 0 bases, there was a span of 5 bases. The CDR3 extends over 15 amino acids. Per the germline V gene, CDR1 is SGHTA and CDR2 is FQGTGA. The CDR3 DNA reads TGTGCCAGCAGCTTACCTGACTCTGGGGCCAACGTCCTGACTTTC. It translates to CASSLPDSGANVLTF.

The chain couples TRBV9 to TRBJ2-6; tentative D call: TRBD2 (6 bases). The CDR3 sequence is 16 residues long. CDR1 is SGDLS, CDR2 YYNGEE, per germline. With 4 bases removed from V and 0 bases from J, the gap between germline ends came to 11 bases. The CDR3 loop reads CASSPAGYSGANVLTF. DNA for the CDR3: TGTGCCAGCAGCCCGGCGGGGTACTCTGGGGCCAACGTCCTGACTTTC.

J is TRBJ2-3 and V is TRBV5-4; either TRBD1 or TRBD2 may fit D (5 bases each). Trimming pared 0 bases from V and 0 bases from J, leaving 8 bases between. This CDR3 has 15 amino acids. The germline V gene encodes CDR1 SGHNT and CDR2 YYREEE (reference sequence). The CDR3 DNA follows: TGTGCCAGCAGCTTGGGGGACCCAAGCACAGATACGCAGTATTTT. Amino acids: CASSLGDPSTDTQYF.

The chain has TRBV12-5 and TRBJ2-2; unclear D gene. The ends were cut back, 4 bases at V and 3 bases at J, with 12 bases in the middle. This CDR3 has 15 amino acids. Germline CDR1 reads LGHNT; CDR2 reads FRNRAP. The CDR3 loop is CASGSLGRDTGELFF. As DNA, the CDR3 is TGTGCTAGTGGTTCCCTTGGAAGGGACACCGGGGAGCTGTTTTTT.

The chain links TRBV5-5 to TRBJ2-1; TRBD2 agrees at 7 bases. CDR3 size: 15 residues. Germline values: CDR1 SGHKS, CDR2 YYEKEE (reference sequence). V trimming: 4 bases; J trimming: 8 bases; junction bases outside the gene matches: 12. CDR3 in DNA: TGTGCCAGCAGCGGCCGGGACTACCAGCTCCATGAGCAGTTCTTC. This sequence encodes CASSGRDYQLHEQFF.

The chain combines TRBV10-3 with TRBJ2-7, with 10 nucleotides matching TRBD1. Unmatched junction bases numbered 4, after V lost 2 bases and J lost 6 bases. This CDR3 has 14 amino acids. In germline, CDR1 is ENHRY, CDR2 SYGVKD. CDR3 loop: CAISERGQGFEQYF. CDR3 in DNA: TGTGCCATCAGTGAGCGGGGACAGGGGTTCGAGCAGTACTTC.

The chain combines TRBV5-1 with TRBJ2-2, with 9 bases that match TRBD1. V lost 4 bases, J lost 4 bases, and 17 bases stayed unmatched. CDR1 and CDR2 (germline): SGHRS, YFSETQ. The CDR3 runs 19 residues. CDR3 in DNA: TGCGCCAGCAGCCTACCTAGTCCGGGACAGGGCCACTCCACCGGGGAGCTGTTTTTT. The encoded protein is CASSLPSPGQGHSTGELFF.

This chain uses TRBV28 with TRBJ2-7; 8 positions match TRBD1. Germline CDR1 and CDR2: MDHEN and SYDVKM. The CDR3 has 14 residues. J gave up 5 bases and V 6 bases, and 9 bases lay outside the gene matches. The CDR3 DNA follows: TGTGCCAGCAGCGCAGGGGGCCCCCCACACGAGCAGTACTTC. It encodes CASSAGGPPHEQYF.